Included here is one T cell receptor beta chain sequence, with context. Which antigen it targets is not known. It has no much larger one-base neighbor in the sample; base qualities were not kept. Donors were 39 systemically healthy Caucasian individuals from Russia aged roughly 6 to 90 years. Around 9.8 milliliters of peripheral blood were collected from each donor into EDTA-treated Vacutainer tubes. Ficoll-Paque density-gradient centrifugation was used to isolate PBMCs, with at least 6 million per sample. Trizol reagent was used to extract total RNA from the PBMCs, yielding at least 6 micrograms per sample. Naive CD45RAhigh/CD27high T cell percentages were measured by flow cytometry on a PBMC aliquot from every donor. From the germline V gene (reference sequence), CDR1 is LGHDT and CDR2 is YNNKEL. The CDR3 holds 16 amino acids from the cysteine to the phenylalanine. The DNA shown is the 48-base CDR3, in frame from base 1. V sheds 1 base and J sheds 0 bases, leaving 12 bases between their ends.

Library prep was done by 5' RACE. The run used an Illumina HiSeq 2500. A second PCR of roughly 6 to 11 cycles was run with a J-beta primer mix and a sample-barcoded 5' primer. A template-switch 5' adaptor carrying 12 random nucleotides introduced a unique molecular identifier onto each TCR beta cDNA molecule. Each sample yielded at least 3 million CDR3-containing paired-end reads. First-strand cDNA synthesis was performed from all RNA using the Mint cDNA synthesis kit, with priming by a TRBC-specific oligonucleotide. Following uracil-DNA glycosylase treatment, a first 18-cycle PCR with universal primers M1SS and BC2_uni_R was performed on all cDNA. The paper's processing steps were these. Each sample was normalized by randomly selecting 1 million high-quality reads, each carrying a distinct molecular identifier. Reads sharing molecular identifiers were discarded rather than binned into consensus sequences. MiTCR, set to a Q25 quality threshold and the strictest error-elimination algorithm, was used for CDR3 identification, clonotype clustering and error correction. Lower-bound total TCR beta diversity was estimated with a nonparametric unseen species model using Euler transformation. The public sequencing data were trimmed at Q25 with fastp and processed into clonotypes with MiXCR by TCRdb, which kept only in-frame beta chains. Every CDR3 protein is listed once, alongside the most common genes and DNA of its rows. These V and J calls rely on TCRdb rather than the paper's analysis. In this sample the table shows almost 800,000 distinct CDR3 sequences, roughly 50% of which occur a single time. The ten most abundant clones make up approximately 21% of the sample.

These data come from a study of blood T cells in healthy people across ages (dated by TCRdb to between 2014 and 2017). A note on the overall study: Template switching captured roughly one uniquely barcoded TCR beta cDNA molecule per two T cells in model experiments. To track age-related changes in TCR beta repertoire diversity, the study relied on deep sequencing normalized with unique cDNA molecular identifiers. Four age groups were formed from the donors: young (average about 17 years), middle-aged (around 39), aged (approximately 60) and long-lived (82). To avoid experimental bias, donors of different ages were distributed randomly across sequencing lanes. The study analyzed two additional independent replicas of 1 million unique cDNA reads from the same blood draw for two donors, one aged 18 to 29 and one aged 80 or older.

Overall results and qualifications from the work: Estimates of total diversity from one million sequenced T cells were regarded as lower bounds and underestimates. Conclusive comparison of naive and antigen-experienced compartments was prevented by the profiling of bulk unsorted PBMCs. Observed TCR beta diversity per million T cells fell roughly linearly with age, and a significant reduction was already apparent by age roughly 40. There was a strong correlation between observed TCR beta diversity and the percentage of naive T cells measured by flow cytometry. Compared with the aged group, the long-lived group had more naive CD4+ T cells, fewer expanded clones and increased TCR diversity, suggesting age selection. Because donor CMV infection status was unknown, age-related changes in expanded clonotypes were potentially confounded.

The sample comprised blood. The source is a man younger than 45 in good health. This sequence uses TRBV3-1 and TRBJ1-1; a weak D assignment points to TRBD1 (5 bases agree). The DNA sequence reads TGTGCCAGCAGCCAAGTGACGGGGCCAGTGAACACTGAAGCTTTCTTT. Translated, it gives CASSQVTGPVNTEAFF.